The following is a TCR beta chain sequence with its context. Seattle's enrolled individuals joined amid active infection and were then monitored longitudinally. The authors' processing: By means of reference gene primer amplification, nucleated cell counts were estimated. Clones were sequenced by immunoSEQ multiplex PCR, and TCRdb holds only the in-frame ones, with some missing. Clone size and V and J calls were adopted from that table, with D and trimming inferred from the DNA. The table records under 450,000 clones, 89% of them present only once. This sample is drawn from a study of blood T cell repertoires in COVID-19. Whole-study context: Sources were T cells, B-cell-depleted T cells, or PBMCs; the material itself was cDNA or gDNA.

After removal of 1 base from V and 2 bases from J, the junction contained 10 bases not matched to a gene. The CDR3 is made up of 18 amino acids. CDR1 and CDR2 (germline): LGHNA, YSLEER. Sequencing was performed on peripheral blood. The chain couples TRBV4-3 to TRBJ2-1; 8 bases are a match to TRBD2. This clonotype was obtained from a woman between 40 and 50 years old with COVID-19, enrolled during active disease. The CDR3 coding sequence is TGCGCCAGCAGCCAAGCCCCCGGGAGGGTATTTACCTACAATGAGCAGTTCTTC. It translates to CASSQAPGRVFTYNEQFF.